This TCR beta chain was observed in a study of CD8+ T cells in alopecia areata. The treatment: oral pan-JAK inhibitor, 5-10 mg twice daily. The CDR3 is 14 amino acids. Germline CDR1 MDHEN, CDR2 SYDVKM. The V gene lost 1 base and the J gene lost 6 bases, with 13 bases spanning the gap. This clone was detected a few times. Once RNA had been extracted, it was reverse transcribed into cDNA to act as the sequencing template. Sequenced by immunoSEQ multiplex PCR; TCRdb stores in-frame clones only, minus some. The table lists approximately 210,000 clones, roughly 60% of them singletons. The clonotype comes from a human donor with alopecia areata. The chain links TRBV28 to TRBJ2-7, with D hard to call. The starting material was CD4+ T cells sorted from blood, obtained between weeks 49 and 50, from a patient treated with tofacitinib. The CDR3 bases are TGTGCCAGCAGTTTATTACGGCGGACGGTCGAGCAGTACTTC. Translating it yields CASSLLRRTVEQYF.